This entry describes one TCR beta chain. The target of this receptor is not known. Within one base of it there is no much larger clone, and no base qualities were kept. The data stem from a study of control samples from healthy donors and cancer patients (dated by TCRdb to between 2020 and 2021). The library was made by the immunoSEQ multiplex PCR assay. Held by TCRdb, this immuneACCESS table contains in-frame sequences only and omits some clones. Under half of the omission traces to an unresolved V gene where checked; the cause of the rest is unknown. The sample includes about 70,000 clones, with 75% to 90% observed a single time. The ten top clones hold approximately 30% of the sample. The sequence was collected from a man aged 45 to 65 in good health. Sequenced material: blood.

The CDR3 corresponds to CASSGRGPSSTDTQYF. The nucleotide sequence is given as TGTGCCAGCAGTGGGCGGGGGCCCTCTAGCACAGATACGCAGTATTTT. The chain couples TRBV5-4 to TRBJ2-3; TRBD2 is a weak D gene call, 7 bases matching. V is shortened by 5 bases, J by 0 bases, and the region joining them spans 16 bases. The CDR3 has 16 amino acids, counting the end cysteine and phenylalanine. Only the CDR3 DNA stays, 48 bases, in frame from base 1. The germline V gene (reference sequence) supplies CDR1 SGHNT and CDR2 YYREEE.